This is a list of T cell receptor beta chains from one sample in a study of cytomegalovirus exposure and HLA in healthy donors. This table comes from immunoSEQ multiplex PCR, and its TCRdb copy is limited to in-frame clones, with some not included. The sample includes some 77,000 clones, about 94% seen only once; the top ten take 1.4%. Sequencing used PBMCs. The receptors stem from a man younger than 30 in good health and CMV-seropositive. Both conserved end residues are part of each CDR3. Fields, in order: J gene, D gene, clone size, V gene, CDR3 protein, CDR3 DNA. D genes are given only for firm matches. Where a row states a size, it is once, few, many or the class of an expanded clone; other rows omit it.

TRBJ2-1 - - TRBV19 CASRGGGGYNEQFF TGTGCCAGCCGAGGAGGGGGGGGTTACAATGAGCAGTTCTTC
TRBJ2-7 - once TRBV9 CASSVGQVPYEQYF TGTGCCAGCAGCGTAGGACAGGTGCCCTACGAGCAGTACTTC
TRBJ2-5 - - TRBV4-1 CASSQAVVETQYF TGCGCCAGCAGCCAAGCCGTCGTGGAGACCCAGTACTTC
TRBJ2-2 TRBD2 - TRBV7-9 CASPSEASGILNTGELFF TGTGCCAGCCCCTCCGAGGCTAGCGGAATATTAAACACCGGGGAGCTGTTTTTT
TRBJ1-2 - - TRBV29-1 CSVDGVHGYTF TGCAGCGTCGACGGGGTTCATGGCTACACCTTC
TRBJ2-3 TRBD2 - TRBV9 CASTNSLAGGKDTQYF TGTGCCAGCACCAATTCTCTAGCGGGGGGGAAGGATACGCAGTATTTT
TRBJ2-7 TRBD2 - TRBV7-2 CASSPREGEESPYEQYF TGTGCCAGCAGTCCCCGGGAGGGCGAGGAATCGCCTTACGAGCAGTACTTC
TRBJ2-6 - - TRBV7-2 CASRTSSGANVLTF TGTGCCAGCAGAACCAGCTCTGGGGCCAACGTCCTGACTTTC
TRBJ2-5 TRBD1 - TRBV5-1 CASSLGTGTQETQYF TGCGCCAGCAGCTTGGGGACAGGGACCCAAGAGACCCAGTACTTC
TRBJ2-5 TRBD2 - TRBV4-1 CASSQDVPLAGGWETQYF TGCGCCAGCAGCCAAGATGTCCCCCTAGCGGGGGGGTGGGAGACCCAGTACTTC
TRBJ2-4 - - TRBV6-1 CASTGRAVAKNIQYF TGTGCCAGCACGGGAAGGGCGGTTGCCAAAAACATTCAGTACTTC
TRBJ2-3 - - TRBV2 CASSEAKLAGTDTQYF TGTGCCAGCAGTGAAGCAAAACTAGCAGGCACAGATACGCAGTATTTT
TRBJ1-2 - once TRBV19 CASSGTPGRDGYTF TGTGCCAGTAGTGGCACCCCGGGTCGGGATGGCTACACCTTC
TRBJ2-5 TRBD2 - TRBV11-3 CASSPSGRARETQYF TGTGCCAGCAGCCCTAGCGGGAGGGCCCGAGAGACCCAGTACTTC
TRBJ2-1 TRBD2 - TRBV11-1 CASSMAGGPGSSYNEQFF TGTGCCAGCAGCATGGCGGGGGGTCCGGGAAGCTCCTACAATGAGCAGTTCTTC
TRBJ2-3 TRBD2 - TRBV7-6 CASSLSAAGVGTDTQYF TGTGCCAGCAGCTTAAGTGCGGCGGGAGTGGGCACAGATACGCAGTATTTT
TRBJ2-1 TRBD2 - TRBV2 CASSGERGGNEQFF TGTGCCAGCAGTGGGGAGCGGGGGGGAAATGAGCAGTTCTTC
TRBJ2-7 TRBD1 - TRBV5-4 CASSPGTGDHEQYF TGTGCCAGCAGCCCAGGGACAGGGGACCACGAGCAGTACTTC
TRBJ2-1 - - TRBV19 CASSLTPDSYNEQFF TGTGCCAGTAGTTTGACACCTGACTCCTACAATGAGCAGTTCTTC
TRBJ2-7 TRBD1 once TRBV19 CASSSGQGGYEQYF TGTGCCAGTAGCTCCGGACAGGGAGGCTACGAGCAGTACTTC
TRBJ1-5 TRBD1 - TRBV7-6 CASSLALAGGRPQPQHF TGTGCCAGCAGCTTAGCGCTTGCAGGGGGTCGTCCTCAGCCCCAGCATTTT
TRBJ2-3 TRBD2 - TRBV7-9 CASRPGGRGDTDTQYF TGTGCCAGCAGACCCGGGGGGCGGGGGGACACAGATACGCAGTATTTT
TRBJ2-5 - - TRBV7-2 CASSRLGGRQETQYF TGTGCCAGCAGCCGACTCGGGGGGCGCCAAGAGACCCAGTACTTC
TRBJ2-2 TRBD2 - TRBV2 CASARGGAGSTGELFF TGTGCCAGCGCCCGGGGGGGGGCAGGAAGCACCGGGGAGCTGTTTTTT
TRBJ2-7 - - TRBV27 CASSGGYTYEQYF TGTGCCAGCAGTGGGGGGTACACCTACGAGCAGTACTTC
TRBJ1-4 - - TRBV7-7 CASRKNLGEEKLFF TGTGCCAGCCGAAAAAACCTAGGGGAAGAAAAACTGTTTTTT
TRBJ1-1 TRBD1 - TRBV27 CASSYQGARGTEAFF TGTGCCAGCAGTTATCAGGGGGCGCGGGGCACTGAAGCTTTCTTT
TRBJ1-2 TRBD1 - TRBV27 CASSSGTGNFGYTF TGTGCCAGCAGTTCCGGGACAGGGAATTTTGGCTACACCTTC
TRBJ1-3 - - TRBV2 CASLESTGNTIYF TGTGCCAGCCTAGAGAGTACTGGAAACACCATATATTTT
TRBJ2-1 TRBD2 - TRBV5-4 CASSPGTSGVSGYNEQFF TGTGCCAGCAGCCCCGGGACTAGCGGGGTCTCGGGGTACAATGAGCAGTTCTTC
TRBJ1-5 TRBD1 once TRBV6-1 CASSPGTGGQPQHF TGTGCCAGCAGTCCCGGGACAGGGGGGCAGCCCCAGCATTTT
TRBJ1-2 - - TRBV18 CASSPTAESYGYTF TGTGCCAGCTCACCAACGGCGGAAAGCTATGGCTACACCTTC
TRBJ2-2 TRBD2 - TRBV9 CASSVPQAGVNTGELFF TGTGCCAGCAGCGTCCCCCAAGCGGGAGTGAACACCGGGGAGCTGTTTTTT
TRBJ1-6 - - TRBV9 CASSVEAGWNSPLHF TGTGCCAGCAGCGTAGAAGCAGGGTGGAATTCACCCCTCCACTTT
TRBJ2-7 TRBD1 few TRBV2 CASSTGAAYEQYF TGTGCCAGCAGCACAGGGGCTGCTTACGAGCAGTACTTC
TRBJ2-7 TRBD1 - TRBV15 CATSRSRDRPYEQYF TGTGCCACCAGCAGGAGCCGGGACAGGCCCTACGAGCAGTACTTC
TRBJ2-5 TRBD2 once TRBV6-1 CASRENSGGPQETQYF TGTGCCAGTAGAGAAAATAGCGGGGGGCCTCAAGAGACCCAGTACTTC
TRBJ2-2 - - TRBV11-2 CASSPRTGELFF TGTGCCAGCAGCCCCAGGACCGGGGAGCTGTTTTTT
TRBJ2-1 TRBD2 few TRBV7-3 CASSTSGGTSPDEQFF TGTGCCAGCAGCACTAGCGGGGGGACGTCTCCGGATGAGCAGTTCTTC
TRBJ1-5 - - TRBV28 CASTGGRGRQPQHF TGTGCCAGCACCGGCGGCAGGGGAAGGCAGCCCCAGCATTTT
TRBJ2-2 - few TRBV4-2 CASSQELDTGELFF TGTGCCAGCAGCCAAGAACTAGATACCGGGGAGCTGTTTTTT
TRBJ2-7 TRBD1 - TRBV12-5 CASGLFVGTGTYEQYF TGTGCTAGTGGTTTGTTTGTTGGGACAGGGACATACGAGCAGTACTTC
TRBJ2-7 - - TRBV14 CASSRDSYEQYF TGTGCCAGCAGCCGTGACAGCTACGAGCAGTACTTC
TRBJ2-5 - - TRBV15 CATSSWETGDQETQYF TGTGCCACCAGCAGCTGGGAGACAGGAGATCAAGAGACCCAGTACTTC
TRBJ1-5 - - TRBV7-8 CASSSPPGSQHF TGTGCCAGCAGCTCCCCTCCAGGGTCCCAGCATTTT
TRBJ1-2 - once TRBV4-2 CASSQDTGDPYGYTF TGTGCCAGCAGCCAAGATACAGGAGACCCCTATGGCTACACCTTC
TRBJ2-1 - - TRBV7-7 CASSFRDTGFEQFF TGTGCTAGCAGCTTCCGGGACACGGGTTTTGAGCAGTTCTTC
TRBJ2-7 TRBD2 - TRBV27 CASSLTGTSGTQYF TGTGCCAGCAGTTTAACCGGGACTAGCGGGACGCAGTACTTC
TRBJ1-2 TRBD1 - TRBV5-1 CASSLVGTGPPNYGYTF TGCGCCAGCAGCTTGGTTGGGACAGGGCCGCCAAACTATGGCTACACCTTC
TRBJ2-5 TRBD2 - TRBV7-8 CASSPERQDFSGGRVETQYF TGTGCCAGCAGCCCAGAGCGGCAAGACTTTAGCGGGGGGCGAGTGGAGACCCAGTACTTC
TRBJ1-4 TRBD1 once TRBV27 CASSFHRGINEKLFF TGTGCCAGCAGTTTCCACAGGGGCATTAATGAAAAACTGTTTTTT
TRBJ2-3 - - TRBV4-2 CASSQELGDPTDTQYF TGTGCCAGCAGCCAAGAGCTGGGCGACCCCACAGATACGCAGTATTTT
TRBJ2-4 - medium-sized TRBV2 CASNPPEGGRAKNIQYF TGTGCCAGCAACCCTCCCGAAGGAGGGAGGGCCAAAAACATTCAGTACTTC
TRBJ2-5 - - TRBV9 CASSVEGVAARETQYF TGTGCCAGCAGCGTAGAGGGGGTGGCGGCTAGGGAGACCCAGTACTTC
TRBJ1-3 - - TRBV11-2 CASSFWTRSGNTIYF TGTGCCAGCAGCTTCTGGACAAGGTCTGGAAACACCATATATTTT
TRBJ1-2 - once TRBV6-6 CASSESGGNSIGYTF TGTGCCAGCAGTGAGTCGGGGGGAAATAGTATAGGCTACACCTTC
TRBJ2-1 - - TRBV6-5 CASSYRGGSNNEQFF TGTGCCAGCAGTTACCGCGGGGGCTCAAACAATGAGCAGTTCTTC